This section outlines one T cell receptor (beta chain) sequence together with its context. This specimen belongs to a study of TIL therapy for anti-PD-1-resistant metastatic lung cancer. Trimming removed 4 bases at V and 10 bases at J, with 17 bases between. The V gene's germline CDR1 is SGHNT and CDR2 YYREEE (reference sequence). This CDR3 has 13 amino acids. Sequencing used immunoSEQ v3. Assay used: immunoSEQ multiplex PCR; TCRdb lists only in-frame clones, some missing. The top ten clones hold 2.5% to 3% of a sample with 55,000 to 70,000 clones, around 90% of them seen once. Time point noted: pre-treatment sample, taken before nivolumab and TIL therapy.

This TCR was recovered from a person aged 25 to 85 with non-small cell lung cancer. The sequencing used blood, collected at baseline. The chain has TRBV5-4 and TRBJ1-1; perhaps TRBD1 as D (5 bases). CDR3 coding DNA: TGTGCCAGCAGCCCAGGGACCTTAGAGGGAGCTTTCTTT. Residues: CASSPGTLEGAFF.